These 3 T cell receptor beta chains share one sample of origin, sequenced in a study of patients and donors after allogeneic stem cell transplantation. One entry per CDR3 protein, called by TCRdb with MiXCR from the RT-PCR reads. The sample has 98,000 or so distinct CDR3 sequences; around 35% are singletons. The sequenced sample was blood, either unsorted or a sorted T cell fraction (not recorded which). The receptor set was obtained from a human donor who was either an allogeneic HSCT recipient or a stem cell or donor lymphocyte infusion donor (not recorded which). It is not recorded whose cells these are; they may come from a transplant donor.

This clonotype was counted only a few times. The chain couples TRBV28 to TRBJ1-2; D gene unclear. The length of the CDR3 is 11 residues. The germline CDR1 and CDR2 sequences are MDHEN and SYDVKM. The V gene lost 3 bases and the J gene lost 3 bases, with 2 bases spanning the gap. CDR3 protein: CASSFYYGYTF. CDR3 nucleotide sequence: TGTGCCAGCAGTTTCTACTATGGCTACACCTTC.

The V and J genes are TRBV7-3 and TRBJ2-3; TRBD2 aligns across 11 bases. Germline V CDR1 and CDR2: SGHTA, FQGTGA. J was trimmed by 4 bases and V by 1 base; bases with no gene match: 4. The CDR3 is 16 residues long. The CDR3: CASSLIAGGPADTQYF. The CDR3 region has the DNA TGTGCCAGCAGCTTAATAGCGGGAGGGCCCGCAGATACGCAGTATTTT.

The chain links TRBV6-6 to TRBJ2-7; 8 bases agree with TRBD1. Germline CDR1 is MNHNY and CDR2 is SVGAGI (reference sequence). V gave up 9 bases and J gave up 3 bases; unmatched junction bases: 10. There are 14 residues in the CDR3. Here the CDR3 DNA reads TGTGCCAGTAAAACCGGGACAGGACGCTACGAGCAGTACTTC. Its protein is CASKTGTGRYEQYF.